The T cell receptor (beta chain) under discussion was sequenced for a study of CD8 T cells in ankylosing spondylitis. Study-wide results and caveats: Reportedly, matched ankylosing spondylitis synovial fluid was significantly enriched for disease-linked clones. Ankylosing spondylitis blood appeared to carry a characteristic TCR beta motif of several highly homologous variants. Some motif variants were previously reported in reactive arthritis synovial fluid and blood.

Points on this clonotype: Its antigen remains unknown.

The TCR beta libraries were generated through quantitative 5'-RACE incorporating molecular barcodes. MiXCR, run by TCRdb on the 5' RACE reads, gives a single entry per CDR3 protein. The sample lists a few hundred thousand distinct CDR3 sequences, roughly 20% seen once, with 7.8% in the top ten. In germline, CDR1 is SQVTM, CDR2 ANQGSEA. The V end lost 6 bases, the J end lost 14 bases, and 19 bases lay between the germline ends. The CDR3 has 12 amino acids. Sequencing input: blood, either unsorted or a sorted T cell fraction (not recorded which). The gene calls are TRBV29-1 and TRBJ1-4; no clear D gene. The origin of this receptor is a male donor with ankylosing spondylitis or in good health (not recorded which). The CDR3 region is CSVADAGGGLFF. Written as DNA, the CDR3 is TGCAGCGTCGCGGATGCAGGAGGTGGGCTGTTTTTT. Using reference TRBV29-1 and TRBJ1-4 for the parts outside the CDR3, the full variable domain is SAVISQKPSRDICQRGTSLTIQCQVDSQVTMMFWYRQQPGQSLTLIATANQGSEATYESGFVIDKFPISRPNLTFSTLTVSNMSPEDSSIYLCSVADAGGGLFFGSGTQLSVL.